The source of this T cell receptor beta chain is a study of CD8 T cells in ankylosing spondylitis. The study, taken as a whole, reports: For ankylosing spondylitis blood, a TCR beta motif of eight or nine highly homologous variants appeared characteristic. Reactive arthritis synovial fluid and blood previously showed some of these motif variants. Disease-associated clones were CD8+ and fairly uncommon in peripheral blood. Enrichment of disease-linked clones was reportedly significant in matched ankylosing spondylitis synovial fluid.

Researchers built TCR beta libraries using quantitative 5'-RACE with molecular barcodes. TCRdb redid the calling of the 5' RACE reads with MiXCR, one entry per CDR3 protein. The sample includes 700,000 to 850,000 distinct CDR3 sequences, approximately 12% seen only once; the top ten take about 0.5%. Points on this clonotype: The antigen is undetermined.

This CDR3 region has 15 residues. The germline V gene encodes CDR1 SGHTA and CDR2 FQGNSA. Trimming shortened V by 4 bases and J by 5 bases, and 14 bases separated the two germline ends. Source material: blood, either unsorted or a sorted T cell fraction (not recorded which). The genes are TRBV7-2 and TRBJ1-4; D is possibly TRBD1 (6 bases). The receptor was isolated from a male donor with ankylosing spondylitis. The CDR3 DNA reads as TGTGCCAGCAGCTCCGGGGGGCTTGAGAATGAAAAACTGTTTTTT. Its protein product is CASSSGGLENEKLFF.